This T cell receptor beta chain was captured in a study of blood T cell repertoires in COVID-19. Study-wide context: Researchers got acute and convalescent COVID-19 samples from the United States, Italy and Spain. T cells, B-cell-depleted T cells, or PBMCs supplied cDNA or gDNA.

Per the original methods: Cell counts per sample came from amplifying reference gene primers. Method: immunoSEQ multiplex PCR; TCRdb's copy keeps in-frame clones and lacks some. V and J calls and clone size come straight from that table; D and trimming were deduced from the DNA. The sample carries 190,000 or so clones, roughly 86% recorded once. This CDR3 has 14 residues. Per germline, CDR1 SGDLS and CDR2 YYNGEE. V lost 4 bases, J lost 5 bases, and 6 bases stayed unmatched. The sequence came from a middle-aged man with active or convalescent COVID-19. The sequenced sample was peripheral blood. The chain joins TRBV9 to TRBJ2-1; 7 bases map to TRBD1. The CDR3 here is CASSPRTGHNEQFF. CDR3 coding DNA: TGTGCCAGCAGCCCCCGGACAGGTCACAATGAGCAGTTCTTC.